The TCR beta chain described here comes from a study of PD-1 blockade in classical Hodgkin lymphoma. Study summary: A 3 mg/kg intravenous dose of nivolumab was received by patients every 2 weeks.

Assay used: immunoSEQ multiplex PCR; TCRdb lists only in-frame clones, some missing. Seen here are 90,000 to 100,000 clones, approximately 92% observed once, and the top ten hold about 2.5%. Looked up from germline, CDR1 is LGHNA and CDR2 is YNFKEQ. The CDR3 covers 16 residues. J lost 8 bases, V lost 1 base, and 7 bases had no gene match. All the patients suffered relapse after autologous stem cell transplantation, and brentuximab vedotin exposure differed. Points from the study as a whole: Repertoires differed for reasons still undefined, possibly disease activity or prior therapy. Exclusion covered patients beginning nivolumab under 1 year post-ASCT. Significantly greater TCR diversity emerged by C4D1 in CD4+ cells but not CD8+ cells.

This clone was counted a single time. Its antigen is currently unknown. This specimen consisted of peripheral blood mononuclear cells (PBMCs), obtained at baseline. This TCR was recovered from a human donor with classical Hodgkin lymphoma. The chain uses TRBV4-2 and TRBJ2-2; 10 bases align to TRBD1. The CDR3 DNA reads as TGTGCCAGCAGCCAAGCTCCGGGACAGGGGCGGGGGGAGCTGTTTTTT. Translation: CASSQAPGQGRGELFF.